This TCR beta chain comes out of a study of T cell repertoires in cytomegalovirus infection. J lost 5 bases, V lost 6 bases, and 11 bases had no gene match. This CDR3 region has 15 residues. This clonotype came up a few times. Each CDR3 protein gets one entry after TCRdb re-called the reads with MiXCR. Of some 180,000 distinct CDR3 sequences listed, about 20% are singletons. The chain couples TRBV12-3 or TRBV12-4 to TRBJ2-5, with 8 nucleotides matching TRBD1. This TCR was sampled from a human donor in good health (CMV status not recorded). Some clones in this sample may be carry-over from other donors' samples. Sequenced sample: PBMCs. The DNA of the CDR3 is TGTGCCAGCAGGTTGACAGGGGATATTGGGGAGACCCAGTACTTC. It codes for CASRLTGDIGETQYF.